This T cell receptor beta chain comes out of a study of PD-1 blockade in mismatch repair-deficient tumors. General study results and limits: Tumor-resident clones, often absent from pretreatment blood, expanded after pembrolizumab and then contracted.

Method: immunoSEQ multiplex PCR; TCRdb's copy keeps in-frame clones and lacks some. The sample carries 60,000 to 75,000 clones, approximately 88% recorded once. With 3 bases removed from V and 1 base from J, the gap between germline ends came to 12 bases. There are 15 residues in the CDR3. Germline V gene sequence: CDR1 ENHRY, CDR2 SYGVKD. For this clone: Its antigen is unidentified.

The chain combines TRBV10-3 with TRBJ1-1; TRBD1 is a possible D gene (6 bases). Sequencing used peripheral blood, obtained 52 weeks after starting pembrolizumab. This TCR came from an adult with mismatch repair-deficient cancer. CDR3 region: CAISEREGGNTEAFF. The CDR3 bases are TGTGCCATCAGTGAAAGGGAAGGGGGGAACACTGAAGCTTTCTTT.